This T cell receptor beta chain was recorded in a study of identical twins. Germline CDR1 and CDR2: SNHLY and FYNNEI. CDR3 length equals 16 residues. The ends were cut back, 4 bases at V and 4 bases at J, with 17 bases in the middle. MiXCR was run by TCRdb on the 5' RACE reads, yielding one entry per CDR3 protein. The sample carries 400,000 to 550,000 distinct CDR3 sequences, approximately 22% recorded once. These data also featured in a second study, about T cells expressing NK-cell markers.

The sequence was collected from a woman younger than 35 in good health. This chain uses TRBV2 with TRBJ1-5; D is possibly TRBD1 (5 bases). What was sequenced was CD4+ T cells sorted from blood. Here the CDR3 DNA reads TGTGCCAGCAGTGTCACCCACAGGTCCCTGAATCAGCCCCAGCATTTT. It translates to CASSVTHRSLNQPQHF.